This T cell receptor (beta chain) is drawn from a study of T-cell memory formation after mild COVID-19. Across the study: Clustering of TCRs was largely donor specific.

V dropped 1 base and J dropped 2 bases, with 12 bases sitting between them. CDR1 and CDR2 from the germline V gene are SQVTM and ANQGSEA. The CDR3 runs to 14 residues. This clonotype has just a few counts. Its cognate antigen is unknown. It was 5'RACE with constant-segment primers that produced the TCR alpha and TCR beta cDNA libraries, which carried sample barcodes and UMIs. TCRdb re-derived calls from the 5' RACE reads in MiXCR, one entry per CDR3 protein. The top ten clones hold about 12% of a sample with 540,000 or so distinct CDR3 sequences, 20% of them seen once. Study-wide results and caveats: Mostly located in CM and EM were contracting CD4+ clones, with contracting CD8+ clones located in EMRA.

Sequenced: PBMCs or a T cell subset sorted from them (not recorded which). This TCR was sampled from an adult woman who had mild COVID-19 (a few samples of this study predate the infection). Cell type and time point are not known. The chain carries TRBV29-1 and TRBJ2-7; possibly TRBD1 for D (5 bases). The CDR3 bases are TGCAGCGTTGAAGTGGCAGGGTCTACCTACGAGCAGTACTTC. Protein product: CSVEVAGSTYEQYF.